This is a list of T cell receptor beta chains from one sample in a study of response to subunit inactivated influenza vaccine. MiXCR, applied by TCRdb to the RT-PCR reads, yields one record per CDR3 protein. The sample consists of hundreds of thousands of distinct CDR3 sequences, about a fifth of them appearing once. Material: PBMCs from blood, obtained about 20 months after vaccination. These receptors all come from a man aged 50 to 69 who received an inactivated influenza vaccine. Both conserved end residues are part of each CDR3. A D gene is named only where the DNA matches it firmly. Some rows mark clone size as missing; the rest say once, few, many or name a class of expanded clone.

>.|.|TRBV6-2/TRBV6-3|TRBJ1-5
TGTGCCAGCAGTTACCGTATCGGGGGCCATCAGCCCCAGCATTTT
CASSYRIGGHQPQHF
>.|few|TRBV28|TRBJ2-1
TGTGCCAGCAGTTCGTACTGGGAAAGCTCCTACAATGAGCAGTTCTTC
CASSSYWESSYNEQFF
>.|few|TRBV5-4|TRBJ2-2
TGTGCCAGCAGCACGGACAGCTTGAACACCGGGGAGCTGTTTTTT
CASSTDSLNTGELFF
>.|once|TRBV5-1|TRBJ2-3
TGCGCCAGCAGCTTGGCCGCGGGGTTCAGCACAGATACGCAGTATTTT
CASSLAAGFSTDTQYF
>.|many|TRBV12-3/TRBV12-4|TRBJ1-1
TGTGCCAGCAGTTTAGACAGACTGAACACTGAAGCTTTCTTT
CASSLDRLNTEAFF
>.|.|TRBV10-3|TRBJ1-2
TGTGCCATCAGTGATCTCGGGAAGGCTAACTATGGCTACACCTTC
CAISDLGKANYGYTF
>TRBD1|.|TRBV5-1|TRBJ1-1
TGCGCCAGCAGCACGGGACAGACGAACACTGAAGCTTTCTTT
CASSTGQTNTEAFF
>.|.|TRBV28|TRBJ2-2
TGTGCCAGCAGCCTCTCGTGGGAGCTGTTTTTT
CASSLSWELFF
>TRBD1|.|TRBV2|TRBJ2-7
TGTGCCAGCATAATAGGACAGGGTTCCTACGAGCAGTACTTC
CASIIGQGSYEQYF
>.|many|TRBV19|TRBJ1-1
TGTGCCACCCGTCTAGGTGCGAACACTGAAGCTTTCTTT
CATRLGANTEAFF
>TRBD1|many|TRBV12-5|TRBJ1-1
TGTGCTAGTGGTAACCGCAGGACAGGAGCGAACACTGAAGCTTTCTTT
CASGNRRTGANTEAFF
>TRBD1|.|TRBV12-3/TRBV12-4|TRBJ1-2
TGTGCCAGCAGTCCCGGGACAGGGTCTGTCTACACCTTC
CASSPGTGSVYTF
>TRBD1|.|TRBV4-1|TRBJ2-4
TGCGCCAGCAGCCAGCGACAGGGGGCGAACATTCAGTACTTC
CASSQRQGANIQYF
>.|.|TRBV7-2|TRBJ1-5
TGTGCCAGCAGCTTTCGGGGGGCCGGCAATCAGCCCCAGCATTTT
CASSFRGAGNQPQHF
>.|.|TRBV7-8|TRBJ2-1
TGTGCCAGCAGCTTAACTCTAACAGACAATGAGCAGTTCTTC
CASSLTLTDNEQFF
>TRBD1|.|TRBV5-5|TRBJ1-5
TGTGCCAGCAGCTCCGGGACAGGGGGCTCTTATCAGCCCCAGCATTTT
CASSSGTGGSYQPQHF
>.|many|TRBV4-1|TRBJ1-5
TGCGCCAGCAGCCATAATGGACAGTTAAATCAGCCCCAGCATTTT
CASSHNGQLNQPQHF
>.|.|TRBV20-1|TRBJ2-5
TGCAGTGCTAGTAGTCAACAAGAGACCCAGTACTTC
CSASSQQETQYF
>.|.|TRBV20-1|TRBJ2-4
TGCAGTGCCAAGCCGTCAGAAAACATTCAGTACTTC
CSAKPSENIQYF
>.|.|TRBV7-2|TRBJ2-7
TGTGCCAGCAGCTTACTTGACGGGTTGGAGCAGTACTTC
CASSLLDGLEQYF
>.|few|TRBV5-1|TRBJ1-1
TGCGCCAGCAGCCAATATAGGGGGACTGAAGCTTTCTTT
CASSQYRGTEAFF
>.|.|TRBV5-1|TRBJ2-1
TGCGCCAGCAGCTTCGACAGAATATCCTACAATGAGCAGTTCTTC
CASSFDRISYNEQFF
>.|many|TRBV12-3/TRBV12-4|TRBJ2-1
TGTGCCAGCAGCCAAACGAATGAGCAGTTCTTC
CASSQTNEQFF